These 7 T cell receptor beta chains originate from one sample sequenced in a study of blood T cells in healthy people across ages (dated by TCRdb to between 2015 and 2016). To prepare the library, 5' RACE was applied. A second PCR of about 6 to 11 cycles was run with a J-beta primer mix and a sample-barcoded 5' primer. TCRdb's own reprocessing of the public reads used fastp at Q25 and MiXCR and kept productive beta chains. Each record represents a unique CDR3 protein, reported with the most common genes and DNA among its rows. The sample table lists approximately 2,000,000 distinct CDR3 sequences, approximately 39% of them with a count of one. The ten biggest clones cover about 23% of the sample. The material sequenced was blood. These receptors came from a human donor in good health.

The J gene is TRBJ1-2, the V gene TRBV6-5; D is perhaps TRBD1 (5 bases). The CDR3 runs 12 residues. CDR1 and CDR2 (germline): MNHEY, SVGAGI. The ends were cut back, 5 bases at V and 3 bases at J, with 7 bases in the middle. CDR3 bases: TGTGCCAGCAGTGACAGCTACTATGGCTACACCTTC. Translated: CASSDSYYGYTF.

The chain combines TRBV7-9 with TRBJ2-6; D possibly corresponds to TRBD2 (5 bases). Germline V gives CDR1 SEHNR, CDR2 FQNEAQ (reference sequence). The CDR3 covers 15 residues. The V gene lost 5 bases and the J gene lost 6 bases, with 14 bases spanning the gap. The CDR3 DNA is TGTGCCAGCAGCACCCAGAGGGCTGCGGCCAACGTCCTGACTTTC. This sequence encodes CASSTQRAAANVLTF.

V gene TRBV14 combines with J gene TRBJ1-4; D is uncertain. The CDR3 contains 12 residues. Trimming cost V 2 bases and J 11 bases, with 9 bases left between them. The germline V gene encodes CDR1 SGHDN and CDR2 FVKESK. DNA for the CDR3: TGTGCCAGCAGCCAAACCGTTGGGAAACTGTTTTTT. Protein sequence: CASSQTVGKLFF.

Ten or more counts support this clonotype. The chain is built from TRBV29-1 and TRBJ2-5; no clear D. Germline V gene lookup returns CDR1 SQVTM and CDR2 ANQGSEA. Deletions cut 6 bases from V and 3 bases from J, with 11 bases between. The CDR3 runs 12 residues. CDR3 coding DNA: TGCAGCGTGAGACCCGTCGAAGAGACCCAGTACTTC. It encodes CSVRPVEETQYF.

This sequence joins TRBV6-1 and TRBJ2-3; D may be TRBD1 (5 bases). The germline CDR1 and CDR2 sequences are MNHNS and SASEGT. V lost 8 bases and J 6 bases, leaving 15 bases between the germline ends. This CDR3 has 13 amino acids. The CDR3, as DNA: TGTGCCAGCTCGACAGAAAGAGTCGATACGCAGTATTTT. Residues: CASSTERVDTQYF.

The sample holds one count of this clonotype. V usage is TRBV7-9 and J usage is TRBJ2-7, with a possible D match to TRBD2 (6 bases). Between the trimmed V and J ends, which lost 0 bases and 3 bases, there was a span of 12 bases. The CDR3 is 15 amino acids. Germline V gene lookup returns CDR1 SEHNR and CDR2 FQNEAQ (reference sequence). The CDR3 here is CASSLALVGGYEQYF. The DNA for the CDR3 is TGTGCCAGCAGCTTAGCCCTCGTCGGGGGCTACGAGCAGTACTTC.

A few counts support this clonotype. The chain has TRBV29-1 and TRBJ2-7; D perhaps matches TRBD1 (5 bases). Trimming cost V 3 bases and J 5 bases, with 11 bases left between them. The CDR3 is made up of 12 amino acids. The germline V gene has CDR1 SQVTM and CDR2 ANQGSEA. CDR3: CSVDVGADEQYF. In nucleotides, the CDR3 is TGCAGCGTTGATGTAGGGGCAGACGAGCAGTACTTC.